The text below deals with one T cell receptor (beta chain). CDR1 is SGHRS, CDR2 YFSETQ, per germline. V was pared by 0 bases and J by 6 bases, with 0 bases of the junction left unmatched. This CDR3 has 14 amino acids. This entry comes from a study of T cell changes during pregnancy in multiple sclerosis. The protocol was immunoSEQ multiplex PCR, while the TCRdb copy is restricted to in-frame clones and leaves out a portion. The sample contains 42,000 or so clones, around 90% of which appear only once. This receptor was obtained from a female donor with multiple sclerosis, enrolled in a pregnancy study. The material was CD4+ T cells from peripheral blood mononuclear cells, obtained after pregnancy. The chain joins TRBV5-1 to TRBJ2-2; TRBD1 matches 9 bases. The CDR3 protein is CASSLGTGAGELFF. The CDR3 bases are TGCGCCAGCAGCTTGGGGACAGGGGCCGGGGAGCTGTTTTTT.